This TCR beta chain comes out of a study of blood T cell repertoires in COVID-19. Study-level information: Sites in the United States, Italy and Spain provided acute and convalescent COVID-19 samples.

Germline V gives CDR1 LGHDT, CDR2 YNNKEL (reference sequence). The CDR3 is 21 amino acids. V was pared by 2 bases and J by 0 bases, with 18 bases of the junction left unmatched. Here immunoSEQ multiplex PCR was the method, and the copy in TCRdb shows in-frame clones only, minus some. This table has roughly 400,000 clones, more than 80% appearing once. The TCR sequence derives from a man under 40 who had recovered from COVID-19. Sample: PBMCs or T cells enriched from blood (not recorded which). This chain links TRBV3-1 (or the pseudogene TRBV3-2) with TRBJ2-1; 8 positions agree with TRBD2. CDR3 loop: CASSQLPGLVAGQNSYNEQFF. In nucleotides, the CDR3 is TGTGCCAGCAGCCAACTACCCGGGTTGGTAGCGGGACAAAACTCCTACAATGAGCAGTTCTTC.